Below, 8 T cell receptor beta chains from the same sample are listed, as sequenced in a study of regulatory T cells in long-lasting Graves disease. As to time point: persistent/refractory GD, antithyroid drugs over 5 years with positive TRAb. RNA from PBMCs was the source of the TCR library. Building the TCR beta libraries relied on iRepertoire HTBI primers, and CDR3 regions underwent Arm-PCR. One entry per CDR3 protein results from TCRdb running MiXCR on the multiplex PCR reads. The table has roughly 400,000 distinct CDR3 sequences, around 23% seen once. This sample comprised peripheral blood mononuclear cells (PBMCs), obtained when the disease was refractory, from a patient treated with antithyroid drugs. The origin of the receptors is a female donor with Graves disease.

This clonotype showed up many times. The rearrangement links TRBV10-3 to TRBJ2-5; D unresolved. The CDR3 loop spans 12 amino acids. Germline assignment: CDR1 ENHRY and CDR2 SYGVKD. V gave up 3 bases and J gave up 4 bases, with 6 bases separating them. The CDR3 sequence is CAISEGAETQYF. In DNA form, the CDR3 reads TGTGCCATCAGTGAAGGAGCAGAGACCCAGTACTTC.

The rearrangement uses TRBV5-1 and TRBJ2-3; D remains unclear. Trimming removed 6 bases from V and 0 bases from J, with 8 bases in between. The CDR3 runs 13 residues. Germline values: CDR1 SGHRS, CDR2 YFSETQ. The DNA for the CDR3 is TGCGCCAGCACGCCCGGCAGCACAGATACGCAGTATTTT. This codes for CASTPGSTDTQYF.

This clonotype was recorded a few times. The chain joins TRBV29-1 to TRBJ2-7; no clear D. Germline values: CDR1 SQVTM, CDR2 ANQGSEA. Trimming stripped 2 bases from V and 8 bases from J, with 10 bases between. The CDR3 is 11 residues long. This chain's CDR3 is CSVENWDKQYF. CDR3 bases: TGCAGCGTTGAAAACTGGGATAAGCAGTACTTC.

Ten or more counts support this clonotype. This chain links TRBV28 with TRBJ2-7, with 7 bases lining up with TRBD1. This CDR3 is 14 amino acids long. V lost 5 bases, J lost 7 bases, and 11 bases stayed unmatched. Germline loops: CDR1 MDHEN, CDR2 SYDVKM. The CDR3 DNA reads as TGTGCCAGCAGTAGCCGGACAGGCGTCAGGGAGCAGTACTTC. This translates into CASSSRTGVREQYF.

This rearrangement joins TRBV9 to TRBJ1-1, with D possibly being TRBD1 (5 bases). V gave up 6 bases and J gave up 3 bases, with 15 bases separating them. CDR1 and CDR2 from the germline V gene are SGDLS and YYNGEE. CDR3 length: 14 amino acids. The CDR3 DNA reads TGTGCCAGCACCCTCAGGGCTGCGGACACTGAAGCTTTCTTT. It codes for CASTLRAADTEAFF.

The chain recombines TRBV5-4 with TRBJ1-2; TRBD1 might be the D (5 bases). The CDR3 extends over 15 amino acids. Germline V gene sequence: CDR1 SGHNT, CDR2 YYREEE (reference sequence). The V end lost 4 bases, the J end lost 3 bases, and 16 bases lay between the germline ends. The CDR3 region has the DNA TGTGCCAGCAGCGGGACTGTTCGTGGCGACTATGGCTACACCTTC. Encoded protein: CASSGTVRGDYGYTF.

This clonotype has ten or more counts. The V call is TRBV20-1, the J call TRBJ2-5; tentatively, D is TRBD2 (6 bases). The CDR3 is 15 amino acids. Germline CDR1 and CDR2: DFQATT and SNEGSKA (reference sequence). The ends were cut back, 0 bases at V and 5 bases at J, with 16 bases in the middle. The chain's CDR3 is CSARDPSGEGETQYF. The CDR3 bases are TGCAGTGCTAGAGACCCGTCGGGGGAAGGGGAGACCCAGTACTTC.

V usage is TRBV15 and J usage is TRBJ2-1; D gene unclear. The CDR3 extends over 14 amino acids. Trimming removed 0 bases at V and 2 bases at J, with 5 bases between. The germline CDR1 and CDR2 sequences are LNHNV and YYDKDF (reference sequence). CDR3 protein: CATSREGAYNEQFF. CDR3 DNA sequence: TGTGCCACCAGCAGAGAGGGCGCCTACAATGAGCAGTTCTTC.